In its sample, the clone carrying this T cell receptor (beta chain) was seen many times. Its antigen remains unknown. TCRdb re-derived calls from the 5' RACE reads in MiXCR, one entry per CDR3 protein. The repertoire holds about 45,000 distinct CDR3 sequences, with 22% as singletons. Time point: blood at routine non-recurrence follow-up after resection. J gave up 5 bases and V 4 bases, and 8 bases lay outside the gene matches. Germline V gene data show CDR1 as SGDLS and CDR2 as YYNGEE. The CDR3 sequence is 14 residues long. This entry comes from a study of spatial heterogeneity in lung cancer. At the level of the study: Donors were under 90 untreated early-stage non-small cell lung cancer patients. Alpha-chain sequences were detected in numbers that were consistently lower than beta-chain sequences. Each unique TCR and UMI combination was seen more than ten times on average in raw reads. Findings and caveats of the study: Ubiquitous expanded tumor TCRs appeared in blood more at resection than follow-up.

The V gene is TRBV9, the J gene TRBJ2-5; TRBD1 aligns across 7 bases. The TCR comes from a female donor with early-stage non-small cell lung cancer. Sequenced here: PBMCs, sampled at follow-up. CDR3 in amino acids: CASSPRQGTETQYF. The CDR3 nucleotides read TGTGCCAGCAGCCCTCGACAGGGAACGGAGACCCAGTACTTC.